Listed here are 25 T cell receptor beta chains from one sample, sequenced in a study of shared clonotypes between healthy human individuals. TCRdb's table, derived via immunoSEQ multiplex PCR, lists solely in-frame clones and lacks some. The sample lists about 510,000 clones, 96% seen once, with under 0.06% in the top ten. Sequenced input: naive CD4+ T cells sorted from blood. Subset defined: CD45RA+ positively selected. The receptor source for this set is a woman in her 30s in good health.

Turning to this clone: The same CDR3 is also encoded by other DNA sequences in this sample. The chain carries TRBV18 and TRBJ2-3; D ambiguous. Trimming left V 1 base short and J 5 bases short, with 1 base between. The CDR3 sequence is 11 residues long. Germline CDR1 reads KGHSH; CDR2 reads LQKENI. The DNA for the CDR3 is TGTGCCAGCTCACCACAAGATACGCAGTATTTT. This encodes CASSPQDTQYF.

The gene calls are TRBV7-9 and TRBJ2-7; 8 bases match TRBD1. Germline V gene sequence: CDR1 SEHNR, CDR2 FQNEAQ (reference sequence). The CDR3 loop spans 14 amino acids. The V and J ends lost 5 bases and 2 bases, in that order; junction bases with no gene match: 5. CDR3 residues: CASSVGTGTYEQYF. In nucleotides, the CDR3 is TGTGCCAGCAGCGTCGGGACAGGCACCTACGAGCAGTACTTC.

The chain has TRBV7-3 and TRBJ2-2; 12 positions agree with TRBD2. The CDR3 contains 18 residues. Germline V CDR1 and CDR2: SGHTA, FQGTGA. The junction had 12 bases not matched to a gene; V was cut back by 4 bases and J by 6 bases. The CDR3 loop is CASSSGLAGGPWAGELFF. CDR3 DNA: TGTGCCAGCAGCTCCGGGCTAGCGGGAGGGCCTTGGGCCGGGGAGCTGTTTTTT.

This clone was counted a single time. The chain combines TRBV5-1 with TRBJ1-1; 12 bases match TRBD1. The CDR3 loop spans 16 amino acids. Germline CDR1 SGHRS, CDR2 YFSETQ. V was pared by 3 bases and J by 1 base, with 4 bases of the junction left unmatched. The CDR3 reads CASSSGQGARNTEAFF. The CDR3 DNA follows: TGCGCCAGCAGCTCGGGACAGGGGGCAAGGAACACTGAAGCTTTCTTT.

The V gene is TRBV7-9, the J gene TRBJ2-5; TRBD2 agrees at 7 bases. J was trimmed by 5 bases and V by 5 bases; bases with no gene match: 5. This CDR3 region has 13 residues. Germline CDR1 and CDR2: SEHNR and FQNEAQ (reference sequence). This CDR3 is CASSMGDYETQYF. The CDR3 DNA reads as TGTGCCAGCAGCATGGGGGACTACGAGACCCAGTACTTC.

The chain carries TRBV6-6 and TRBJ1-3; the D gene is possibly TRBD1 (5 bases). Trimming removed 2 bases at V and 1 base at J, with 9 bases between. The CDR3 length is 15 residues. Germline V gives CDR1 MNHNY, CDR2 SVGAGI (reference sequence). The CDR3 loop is CASSYGRVSGNTIYF. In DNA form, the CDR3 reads TGTGCCAGCAGTTACGGCAGGGTATCTGGAAACACCATATATTTT.

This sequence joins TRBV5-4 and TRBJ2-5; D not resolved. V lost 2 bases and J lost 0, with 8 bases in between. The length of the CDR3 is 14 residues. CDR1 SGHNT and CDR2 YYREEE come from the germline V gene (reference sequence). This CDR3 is CASSLRADQETQYF. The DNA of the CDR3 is TGTGCCAGCAGCTTAAGGGCGGACCAAGAGACCCAGTACTTC.

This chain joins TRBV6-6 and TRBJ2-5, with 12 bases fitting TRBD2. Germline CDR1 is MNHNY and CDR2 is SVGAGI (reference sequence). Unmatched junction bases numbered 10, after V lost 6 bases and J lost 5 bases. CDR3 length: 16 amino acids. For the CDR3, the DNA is TGTGCCAGCAGCATCTGGACTAGCGGGGCCGGGGAGACCCAGTACTTC. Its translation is CASSIWTSGAGETQYF.

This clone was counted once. This CDR3 reads CASSQQVQGFLYGYTF. CDR3 nucleotide sequence: TGCGCCAGCAGCCAACAAGTCCAGGGGTTTCTCTATGGCTACACCTTC. The V and J genes are TRBV4-1 and TRBJ1-2; weak D call: TRBD1 (6 bases). Germline V gene data show CDR1 as MGHRA and CDR2 as YSYEKL. CDR3 length equals 16 residues. V was shortened by 2 bases and J by 4 bases, with 17 bases between the two germline ends.

Here the CDR3 reads CASSLRAERYGYTF. Written as DNA, the CDR3 is TGTGCCAGCAGCCTCCGGGCAGAGCGTTATGGCTACACCTTC. The chain recombines TRBV11-1 with TRBJ1-2; no clear D gene. Trimming removed 5 bases at V and 5 bases at J, with 15 bases between. This CDR3 has 14 amino acids. Germline loops: CDR1 SGHAT, CDR2 FQDESV (reference sequence).

CDR3: CASSLTMTGRDTQYF. CDR3 nucleotide sequence: TGTGCCAGCAGCTTAACGATGACGGGGAGAGATACGCAGTATTTT. The chain employs TRBV7-3 and TRBJ2-3, with a tentative D call TRBD2 (5 bases). V lost 0 bases and J lost 5, with 12 bases in between. From germline, CDR1 is SGHTA and CDR2 FQGTGA. There are 15 residues in the CDR3.

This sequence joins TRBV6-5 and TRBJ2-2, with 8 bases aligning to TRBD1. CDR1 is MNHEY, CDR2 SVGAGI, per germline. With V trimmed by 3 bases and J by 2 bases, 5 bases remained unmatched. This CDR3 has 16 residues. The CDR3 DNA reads TGTGCCAGCAGTTATAGCGGACAGGGTAACACCGGGGAGCTGTTTTTT. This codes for CASSYSGQGNTGELFF.

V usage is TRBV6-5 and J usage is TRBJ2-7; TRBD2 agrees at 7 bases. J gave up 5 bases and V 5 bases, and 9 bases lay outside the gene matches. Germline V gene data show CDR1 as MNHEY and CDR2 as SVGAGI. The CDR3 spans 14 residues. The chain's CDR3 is CASSRPWGGDEQYF. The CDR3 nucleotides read TGTGCCAGCAGTCGACCATGGGGGGGTGACGAGCAGTACTTC.

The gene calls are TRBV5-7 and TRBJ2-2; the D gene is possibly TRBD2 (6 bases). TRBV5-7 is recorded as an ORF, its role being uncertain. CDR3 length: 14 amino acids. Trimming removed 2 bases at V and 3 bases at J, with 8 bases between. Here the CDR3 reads CASSFWGDTGELFF. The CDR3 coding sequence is TGTGCCAGCAGCTTTTGGGGGGACACCGGGGAGCTGTTTTTT.

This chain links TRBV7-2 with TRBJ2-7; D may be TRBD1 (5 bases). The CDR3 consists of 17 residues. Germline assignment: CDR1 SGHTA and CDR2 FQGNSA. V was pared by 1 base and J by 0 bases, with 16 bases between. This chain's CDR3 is CASSLDFQGPLSYEQYF. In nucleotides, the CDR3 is TGTGCCAGCAGCTTAGATTTCCAGGGCCCCCTCTCCTACGAGCAGTACTTC.

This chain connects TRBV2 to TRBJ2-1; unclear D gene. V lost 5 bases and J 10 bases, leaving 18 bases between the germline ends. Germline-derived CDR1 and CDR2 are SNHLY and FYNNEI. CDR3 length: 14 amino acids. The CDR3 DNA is TGTGCCAGCAGTCGCGAGACGCTGGACCGGGAGCAGTTCTTC. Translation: CASSRETLDREQFF.

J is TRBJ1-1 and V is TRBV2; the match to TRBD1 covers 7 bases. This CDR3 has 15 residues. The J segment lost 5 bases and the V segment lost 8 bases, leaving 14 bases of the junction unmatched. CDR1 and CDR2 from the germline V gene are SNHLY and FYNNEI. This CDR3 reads CASSDPGQRETEAFF. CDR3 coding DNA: TGTGCCAGCTCGGACCCGGGACAGAGGGAGACTGAAGCTTTCTTT.

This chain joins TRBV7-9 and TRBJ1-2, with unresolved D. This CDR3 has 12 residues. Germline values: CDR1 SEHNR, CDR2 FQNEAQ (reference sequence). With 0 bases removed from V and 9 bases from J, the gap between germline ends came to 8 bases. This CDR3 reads CASSLADGRYTF. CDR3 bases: TGTGCCAGCAGCTTAGCAGACGGGCGCTACACCTTC.

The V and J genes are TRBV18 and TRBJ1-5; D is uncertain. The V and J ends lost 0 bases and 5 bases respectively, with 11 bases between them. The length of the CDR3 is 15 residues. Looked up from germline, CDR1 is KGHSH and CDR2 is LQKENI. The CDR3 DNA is TGTGCCAGCTCACCACCGGCGGGAAGGGATCAGCCCCAGCATTTT. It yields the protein CASSPPAGRDQPQHF.

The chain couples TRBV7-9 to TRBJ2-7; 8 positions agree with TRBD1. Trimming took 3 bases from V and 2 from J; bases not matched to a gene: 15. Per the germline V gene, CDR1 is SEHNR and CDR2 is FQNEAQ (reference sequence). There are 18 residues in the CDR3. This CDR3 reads CASSFASYKRDRPYEQYF. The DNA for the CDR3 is TGTGCCAGCAGCTTTGCAAGTTATAAAAGGGACAGGCCCTACGAGCAGTACTTC.

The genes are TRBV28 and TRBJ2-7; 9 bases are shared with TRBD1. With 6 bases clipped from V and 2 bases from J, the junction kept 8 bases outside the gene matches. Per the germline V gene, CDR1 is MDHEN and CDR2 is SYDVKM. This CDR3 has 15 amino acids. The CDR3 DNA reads TGTGCCAGCAGCTCATCCGGACAGGGGACCTACGAGCAGTACTTC. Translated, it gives CASSSSGQGTYEQYF.

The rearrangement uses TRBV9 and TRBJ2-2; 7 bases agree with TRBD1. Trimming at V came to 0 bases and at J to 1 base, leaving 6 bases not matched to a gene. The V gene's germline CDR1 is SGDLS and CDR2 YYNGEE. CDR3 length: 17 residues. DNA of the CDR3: TGTGCCAGCAGCGTAGCCGGGACAGCGAAGAACACCGGGGAGCTGTTTTTT. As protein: CASSVAGTAKNTGELFF.

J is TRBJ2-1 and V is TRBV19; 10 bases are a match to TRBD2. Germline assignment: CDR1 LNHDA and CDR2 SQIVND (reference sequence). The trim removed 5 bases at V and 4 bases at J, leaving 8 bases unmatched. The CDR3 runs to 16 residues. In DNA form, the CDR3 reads TGTGCCAGTAGTCGGACCGGACTAGCGGAATACAATGAGCAGTTCTTC. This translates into CASSRTGLAEYNEQFF.

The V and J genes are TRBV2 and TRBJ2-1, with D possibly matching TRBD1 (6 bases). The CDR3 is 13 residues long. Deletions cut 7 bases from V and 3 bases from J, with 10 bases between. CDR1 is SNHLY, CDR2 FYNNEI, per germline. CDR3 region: CASKRDNYNEQFF. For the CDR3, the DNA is TGTGCCAGCAAGAGGGACAACTACAATGAGCAGTTCTTC.

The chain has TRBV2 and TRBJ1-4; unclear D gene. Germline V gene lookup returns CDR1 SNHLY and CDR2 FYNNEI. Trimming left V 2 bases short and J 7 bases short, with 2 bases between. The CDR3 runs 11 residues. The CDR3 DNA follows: TGTGCCAGCAGTGAATCTGAAAAACTGTTTTTT. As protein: CASSESEKLFF.